This passage covers 11 T cell receptor beta chains from one sample sequenced in a study of shared clonotypes between healthy human individuals. The repertoire was sequenced with immunoSEQ multiplex PCR; TCRdb's copy has only in-frame clones and lacks some. Here the sample spans 450,000 to 700,000 clones, around 95% being singletons. Naivety among CD8 cells was defined by CD45RO negativity and positive CCR7 selection, thereby excluding terminally differentiated effector memory CD45RA+ cells. Material: naive CD8+ T cells sorted from blood. The receptors originated from a woman between 25 and 40 years old in good health.

The chain recombines TRBV4-1 with TRBJ2-7; D may be TRBD2 (6 bases). Trimming removed 3 bases at V and 7 bases at J, with 16 bases between. Germline values: CDR1 MGHRA, CDR2 YSYEKL. The CDR3 has 14 residues. CDR3 sequence: CASSHIIAEGEQYF. CDR3 in DNA: TGCGCCAGCAGCCATATAATCGCGGAGGGTGAGCAGTACTTC.

The rearrangement joins TRBV19 to TRBJ1-1; D gene ambiguous. Germline CDR1 LNHDA, CDR2 SQIVND (reference sequence). The V end lost 10 bases, the J end lost 4 bases, and 10 bases lay between the germline ends. The CDR3 is 11 amino acids. The CDR3 sequence: CATREGTEAFF. The CDR3 coding sequence is TGTGCCACCCGCGAGGGCACTGAAGCTTTCTTT.

The chain employs TRBV7-8 and TRBJ2-4, with D uncertain. CDR1 is SGHVS, CDR2 FQNEAQ, per germline. The CDR3 is 13 residues long. The germline V and J ends were trimmed by 5 bases and 2 bases, with 7 bases remaining between them. CDR3 bases: TGTGCCAGCAGCCCAGACACCAAAAACATTCAGTACTTC. Residues: CASSPDTKNIQYF.

The rearrangement links TRBV5-1 to TRBJ2-7; D uncertain. Germline values: CDR1 SGHRS, CDR2 YFSETQ. The CDR3 consists of 14 residues. V was clipped by 0 bases and J by 6 bases, with 13 bases between them. Here the CDR3 DNA reads TGCGCCAGCAGCTTGGAGGCTAGATTCCCCGAGCAGTACTTC. It codes for CASSLEARFPEQYF.

V usage is TRBV6-5 and J usage is TRBJ2-1, with TRBD2 matching over 7 bases. Germline V gene sequence: CDR1 MNHEY, CDR2 SVGAGI. The trim removed 8 bases at V and 5 bases at J, leaving 9 bases unmatched. This CDR3 contains 14 residues. This CDR3 reads CASSPSGTNNEQFF. As DNA, the CDR3 is TGTGCCAGCTCCCCCAGCGGGACCAACAATGAGCAGTTCTTC.

Note on this clone: This specimen includes other DNA sequences encoding the same CDR3. The rearrangement links TRBV5-1 to TRBJ2-5; maybe TRBD1 (6 bases). V lost 4 bases to trimming and J lost 4 bases, with 17 bases between them. This CDR3 region has 15 residues. From germline, CDR1 is SGHRS and CDR2 YFSETQ. The CDR3 region is CASSLEGGVGETQYF. The CDR3 bases are TGCGCCAGCAGCCTGGAAGGGGGAGTGGGAGAGACCCAGTACTTC. The variable domain in full, completed from reference TRBV5-1 and TRBJ2-5, reads KAGVTQTPRYLIKTRGQQVTLSCSPISGHRSVSWYQQTPGQGLQFLFEYFSETQRNKGNFPGRFSGRQFSNSRSEMNVSTLELGDSALYLCASSLEGGVGETQYFGPGTRLLVL.

The J gene is TRBJ2-5, the V gene TRBV19; possibly TRBD2 for D (5 bases). The CDR3 runs to 15 residues. Trimming shortened V by 7 bases and J by 8 bases, and 23 bases separated the two germline ends. Germline lookup yields CDR1 LNHDA and CDR2 SQIVND (reference sequence). CDR3 amino acids: CASTLAGKNRSTQYF. Written as DNA, the CDR3 is TGTGCCAGTACCCTCGCCGGGAAAAATCGTAGTACCCAGTACTTC.

The J gene is TRBJ1-5, the V gene TRBV19; D not resolved. The CDR3 is made up of 16 amino acids. V was clipped by 1 base and J by 2 bases, with 12 bases between them. Germline assignment: CDR1 LNHDA and CDR2 SQIVND (reference sequence). In nucleotides, the CDR3 is TGTGCCAGTAGTATAGGGCCCCCCTTTGGCAATCAGCCCCAGCATTTT. Translated, it gives CASSIGPPFGNQPQHF.

The rearrangement uses TRBV27 and TRBJ1-2; TRBD1 matches at 8 bases. Germline V CDR1 and CDR2: MNHEY, SMNVEV (reference sequence). With V trimmed by 7 bases and J by 6 bases, 10 bases remained unmatched. CDR3 length equals 14 residues. CDR3 coding DNA: TGTGCCAGCACCCGGCAGGGGGCTTTCGATGGCTACACCTTC. Translated, it gives CASTRQGAFDGYTF.

The genes are TRBV19 and TRBJ1-2; D is unresolved. Trimming pared 5 bases from V and 4 bases from J, leaving 17 bases between. The CDR3 length is 15 residues. Germline V lookup: CDR1 LNHDA, CDR2 SQIVND (reference sequence). The CDR3 region is CASSLKASVAYGYTF. The CDR3 region has the DNA TGTGCCAGTAGTCTGAAGGCGTCAGTGGCCTATGGCTACACCTTC.

The rearrangement links TRBV7-9 to TRBJ2-7, with 7 bases identical to TRBD2. Trimming cost V 2 bases and J 4 bases; bases outside gene matches: 11. CDR3 length: 16 residues. Germline V gene lookup returns CDR1 SEHNR and CDR2 FQNEAQ (reference sequence). In DNA, the CDR3 is TGTGCCAGCAGCTTATTTTCGGGAGGACCGGATTACGAGCAGTACTTC. It codes for CASSLFSGGPDYEQYF.